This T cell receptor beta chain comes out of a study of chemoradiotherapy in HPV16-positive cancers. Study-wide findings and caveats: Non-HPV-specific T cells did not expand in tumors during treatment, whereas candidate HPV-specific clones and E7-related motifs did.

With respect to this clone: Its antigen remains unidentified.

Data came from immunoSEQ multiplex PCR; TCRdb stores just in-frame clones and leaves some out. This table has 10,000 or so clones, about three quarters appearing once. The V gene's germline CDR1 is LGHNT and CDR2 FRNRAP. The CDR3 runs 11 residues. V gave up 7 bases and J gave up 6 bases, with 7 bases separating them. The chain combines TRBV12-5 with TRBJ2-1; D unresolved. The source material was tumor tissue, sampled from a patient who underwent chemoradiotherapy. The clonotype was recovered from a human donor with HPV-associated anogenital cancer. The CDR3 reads CASAQANEQFF. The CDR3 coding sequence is TGTGCTAGTGCCCAGGCCAATGAGCAGTTCTTC.